The source of this TCR beta chain is a study of metastatic and nonmetastatic thyroid tumors. There were no patients who had received any treatment before thyroid surgery. This clone occurred a few times. With MiXCR, TCRdb reprocessed the PCR reads. The profile shows 55,000 to 75,000 clones, 18% of them singletons. The CDR3 runs 18 residues. CDR1 is LNHDA and CDR2 is SQIVND in the germline V gene (reference sequence). After removal of 1 base from V and 1 base from J, the junction contained 9 bases not matched to a gene. The V call is TRBV19, the J call TRBJ2-5, with 10 positions matching TRBD2. This clonotype was sampled from a female donor with papillary thyroid cancer or a benign thyroid nodule (not recorded which). Some clones in this sample may be carry-over from other donors' samples. The sequencing sample was made of blood. The CDR3: CASSIGPSGRWSQETQYF. The CDR3 DNA reads TGTGCCAGTAGTATAGGGCCTAGCGGGAGATGGAGCCAAGAGACCCAGTACTTC.